Listed here are 6 T cell receptor beta chains from one sample, sequenced in a study of T-cell memory formation after mild COVID-19. TCRdb called the 5' RACE reads again in MiXCR, with one record for every CDR3 protein. The sample records around 200,000 distinct CDR3 sequences, 27% being singletons. Sequencing used PBMCs or a T cell subset sorted from them (not recorded which). All receptors come from an adult woman who had mild COVID-19 (a few samples of this study predate the infection). Cell type and time point are not known.

This clonotype was observed a few times. This chain joins TRBV4-1 and TRBJ2-1; D is unresolved. There are 13 residues in the CDR3. Trimming cost V 2 bases and J 3 bases, with 5 bases left between them. Germline CDR1 and CDR2: MGHRA and YSYEKL. The CDR3 sequence is CASSQQNYNEQFF. In nucleotides, the CDR3 is TGCGCCAGCAGCCAACAGAACTACAATGAGCAGTTCTTC.

The chain employs TRBV21-1 and TRBJ2-7; the tabulated D call, TRBD1, remains unverified against the DNA. TRBV21-1 is a recognized pseudogene. This CDR3 is built from 16 residues. Here the CDR3 DNA reads TGTGCCAGCAGCAAGGGGCCACAGGGGAGCTCCTACGAGCAGTACTTC. Residues: CASSKGPQGSSYEQYF.

The chain joins TRBV25-1 to TRBJ2-1; unclear D gene. The CDR3 covers 15 residues. V lost 3 bases and J lost 3, with 12 bases in between. Per the germline V gene, CDR1 is MGHDK and CDR2 is SYGVNS. For the CDR3, the DNA is TGTGCCAGCAGTGAGTGGTCTAGGAACTACAATGAGCAGTTCTTC. Amino acids: CASSEWSRNYNEQFF.

This clonotype was seen at least ten times. The chain carries TRBV18 and TRBJ2-3; D ambiguous. Trimming cost V 2 bases and J 6 bases, with 3 bases left between them. Germline CDR1 is KGHSH and CDR2 is LQKENI. This CDR3 spans 11 amino acids. DNA for the CDR3: TGTGCCAGCTCACCAGGGGATACGCAGTATTTT. Amino acids: CASSPGDTQYF.

This clonotype was detected a few times. The chain joins TRBV5-1 to TRBJ2-5; perhaps D is TRBD1 or TRBD2 (6 bases each). This CDR3 region has 15 residues. Germline V lookup: CDR1 SGHRS, CDR2 YFSETQ. Trimming took off 1 base at V and 5 bases at J, with 15 bases between the two ends. CDR3 bases: TGCGCCAGCAGCTTGACGGGGGCCCCTGGTGAGACCCAGTACTTC. It is translated as CASSLTGAPGETQYF. The variable domain in full, with the rest retrieved from reference TRBV5-1 and TRBJ2-5, is KAGVTQTPRYLIKTRGQQVTLSCSPISGHRSVSWYQQTPGQGLQFLFEYFSETQRNKGNFPGRFSGRQFSNSRSEMNVSTLELGDSALYLCASSLTGAPGETQYFGPGTRLLVL.

V is TRBV3-1 and J is TRBJ2-3; TRBD2 agrees at 13 bases. This CDR3 is 19 amino acids long. V dropped 1 base and J dropped 4; count of bases not matched to a gene: 11. The germline V gene has CDR1 LGHDT and CDR2 YNNKEL (reference sequence). The CDR3 DNA reads as TGTGCCAGCAGCCAAGCCCCCCCACTAGCGGGAGGGCCCCCAGATACGCAGTATTTT. Translating it yields CASSQAPPLAGGPPDTQYF.